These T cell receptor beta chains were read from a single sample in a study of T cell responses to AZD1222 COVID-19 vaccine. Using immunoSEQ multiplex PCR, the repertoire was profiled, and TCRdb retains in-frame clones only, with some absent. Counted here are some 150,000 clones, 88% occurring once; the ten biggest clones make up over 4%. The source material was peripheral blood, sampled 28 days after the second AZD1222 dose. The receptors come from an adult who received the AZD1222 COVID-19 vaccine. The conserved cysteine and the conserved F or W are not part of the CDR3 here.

ASSPTQGQETQY,TRBJ2-5,TRBV18
ASSYSISVKGKLETQY,TRBJ2-5,TRBV6-2/TRBV6-3
ASSLGQGYGYT,TRBJ1-2,TRBV12-3/TRBV12-4
ASSFGGSNQPQH,TRBJ1-5,TRBV27
ASSFLNSPLH,TRBJ1-6,TRBV12-3/TRBV12-4
ASSFVGPYEQY,TRBJ2-7,TRBV7-2
SASESDTQY,TRBJ2-3,TRBV20-1
AWRDGTGNTEAF,TRBJ1-1,TRBV30
ASSPQWTKLDTEAF,TRBJ1-1,TRBV18
ASNGGTTDTQY,TRBJ2-3,TRBV2
SVQPLIWTDYGYT,TRBJ1-2,TRBV29-1
ASNQGSPNEQF,TRBJ2-1,TRBV7-9
ASSGTATNEKLF,TRBJ1-4,TRBV19
ASSLTGEQPQH,TRBJ1-5,TRBV5-1
ASCGELTAKAF,TRBJ1-1,TRBV12-5
ASRLMGGGNTEAF,TRBJ1-1,TRBV2
ASSLGGATASRELF,TRBJ2-2,TRBV7-9
ASTDPTSGEKLF,TRBJ1-4,TRBV6-6
ASSSGDGYGYT,TRBJ1-2,TRBV5-1
ASTFKASSSTGELF,TRBJ2-2,TRBV9